This T cell receptor (beta chain) derives from a study of shared clonotypes between healthy human individuals. Study-wide context: A donor's plate count was three for CD4 naive and three for CD4 memory; CD8 naive had two and CD8 memory one. General study points: The authors sampled blood alone, and tissue repertoires likely differ.

Per sorted-subset replicate PCR, input was approximately 0.2 ug DNA, representing around 30,000 T cell genomes. The assay was immunoSEQ multiplex PCR, and TCRdb's table has in-frame clones only and misses some. Found here are roughly 2 million clones, just under 95% of them singletons; the top ten hold about 1.1%. In regard to this clone: Its antigen is as yet unknown.

The naive CD8 subset, CD45RO-negative cells positively selected for CCR7, excluded terminally differentiated effector memory CD45RA+ cells. The CDR3 loop spans 13 amino acids. The V gene lost 5 bases and the J gene lost 6 bases, with 14 bases spanning the gap. In germline, CDR1 is LNHDA, CDR2 SQIVND (reference sequence). The chain has TRBV19 and TRBJ2-7; D may correspond to TRBD1 or TRBD2 (5 bases each). Sequenced: naive CD8+ T cells sorted from blood. The TCR sequence derives from a man younger than 35 in good health. The CDR3 nucleotides read TGTGCCAGTAGTCCCACCAGGGACGGCGAGCAGTACTTC. Its protein product is CASSPTRDGEQYF.